The sequence of this T cell receptor beta chain was determined in a study of blood T cells in healthy people across ages. The CDR3 sequence is 22 residues long. The V segment lost 5 bases and the J segment 0 bases; nucleotides outside the gene matches: 23. Germline values: CDR1 SGHAT, CDR2 FQNNGV. With a J-beta primer mix and a sample-barcoded 5' primer, a second PCR ran about 7 to 12 cycles. One entry per CDR3 protein, called by TCRdb with MiXCR from the 5' RACE reads. The sample includes about 830,000 distinct CDR3 sequences, approximately 65% of them seen just once. This clonotype has a handful of counts.

The sequenced sample was blood. The V gene is TRBV11-2, the J gene TRBJ2-1; 9 nucleotides match TRBD1. The TCR was taken from a man younger than 40 in good health. The CDR3 DNA follows: TGTGCCAGCAGCAAGCCCCAGGGCCCGGGACAGGGAGTCGCGAGCTCCTACAATGAGCAGTTCTTC. This gives the protein CASSKPQGPGQGVASSYNEQFF.